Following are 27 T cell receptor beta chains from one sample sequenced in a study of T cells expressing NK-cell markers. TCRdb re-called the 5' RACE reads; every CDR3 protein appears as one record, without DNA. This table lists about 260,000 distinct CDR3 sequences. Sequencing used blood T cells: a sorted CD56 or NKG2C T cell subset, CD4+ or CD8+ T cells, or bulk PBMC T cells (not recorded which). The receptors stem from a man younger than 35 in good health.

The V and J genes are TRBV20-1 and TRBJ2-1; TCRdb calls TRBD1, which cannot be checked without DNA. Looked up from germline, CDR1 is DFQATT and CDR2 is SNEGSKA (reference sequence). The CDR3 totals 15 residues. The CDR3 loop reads CSARDFQGARGEQFF.

CDR3 sequence reads: CSARDLAGFRGETQYF. This chain joins TRBV20-1 and TRBJ2-5; there is no DNA to check the TCRdb D call of TRBD2. CDR3 length equals 16 residues. Germline V gives CDR1 DFQATT, CDR2 SNEGSKA (reference sequence).

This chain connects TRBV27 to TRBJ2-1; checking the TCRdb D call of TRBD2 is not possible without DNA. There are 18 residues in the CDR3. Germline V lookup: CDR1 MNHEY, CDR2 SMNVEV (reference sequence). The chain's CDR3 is CASSLRGGGARTYNEQFF.

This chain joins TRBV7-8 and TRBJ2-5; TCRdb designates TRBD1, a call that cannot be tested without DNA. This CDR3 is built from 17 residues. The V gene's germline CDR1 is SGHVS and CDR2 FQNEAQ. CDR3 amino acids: CASSFRPAGTGYQTQYF.

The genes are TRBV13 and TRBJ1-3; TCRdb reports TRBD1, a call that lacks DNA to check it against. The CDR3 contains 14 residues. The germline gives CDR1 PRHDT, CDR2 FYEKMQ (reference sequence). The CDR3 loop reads CASSPPTGGNTIYF. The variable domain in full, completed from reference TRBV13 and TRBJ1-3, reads AAGVIQSPRHLIKEKRETATLKCYPIPRHDTVYWYQQGPGQDPQFLISFYEKMQSDKGSIPDRFSAQQFSDYHSELNMSSLELGDSALYFCASSPPTGGNTIYFGEGSWLTVV.

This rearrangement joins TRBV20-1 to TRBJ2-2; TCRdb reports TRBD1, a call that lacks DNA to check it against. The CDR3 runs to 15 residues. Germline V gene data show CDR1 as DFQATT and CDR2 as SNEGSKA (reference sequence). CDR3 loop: CSARVQGSNTGELFF.

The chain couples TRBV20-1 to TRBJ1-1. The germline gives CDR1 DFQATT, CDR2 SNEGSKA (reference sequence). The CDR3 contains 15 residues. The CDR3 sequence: CSARPSSGGSGEAFF.

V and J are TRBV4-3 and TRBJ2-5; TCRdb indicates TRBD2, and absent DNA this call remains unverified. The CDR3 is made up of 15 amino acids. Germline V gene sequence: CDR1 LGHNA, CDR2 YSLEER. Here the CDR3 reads CASSQEAGDVETQYF.

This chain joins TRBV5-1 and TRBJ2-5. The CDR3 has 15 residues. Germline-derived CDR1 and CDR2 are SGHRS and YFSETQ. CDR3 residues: CASSLLGSPTETQYF. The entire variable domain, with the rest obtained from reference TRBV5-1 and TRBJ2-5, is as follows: KAGVTQTPRYLIKTRGQQVTLSCSPISGHRSVSWYQQTPGQGLQFLFEYFSETQRNKGNFPGRFSGRQFSNSRSEMNVSTLELGDSALYLCASSLLGSPTETQYFGPGTRLLVL.

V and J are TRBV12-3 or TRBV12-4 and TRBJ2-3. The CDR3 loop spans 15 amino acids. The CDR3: CASSLLPTSTDTQYF.

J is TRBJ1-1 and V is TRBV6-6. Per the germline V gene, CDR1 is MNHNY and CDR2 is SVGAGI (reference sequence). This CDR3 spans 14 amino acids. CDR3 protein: CASSSWTENTEAFF.

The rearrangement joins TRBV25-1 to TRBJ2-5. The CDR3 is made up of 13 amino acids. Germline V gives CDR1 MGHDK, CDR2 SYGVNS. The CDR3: CASSEWGGETQYF.

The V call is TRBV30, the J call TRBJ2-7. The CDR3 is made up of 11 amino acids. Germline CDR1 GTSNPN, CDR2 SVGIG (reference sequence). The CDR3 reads CARGFGGEQYF.

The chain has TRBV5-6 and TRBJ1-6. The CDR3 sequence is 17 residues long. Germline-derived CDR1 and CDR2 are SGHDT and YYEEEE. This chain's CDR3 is CASSEGPTRPYNSPLHF.

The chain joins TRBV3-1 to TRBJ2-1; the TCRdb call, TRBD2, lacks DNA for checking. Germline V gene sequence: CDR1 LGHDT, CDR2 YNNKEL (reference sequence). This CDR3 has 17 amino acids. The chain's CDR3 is CASSPPRASGRDNEQFF.

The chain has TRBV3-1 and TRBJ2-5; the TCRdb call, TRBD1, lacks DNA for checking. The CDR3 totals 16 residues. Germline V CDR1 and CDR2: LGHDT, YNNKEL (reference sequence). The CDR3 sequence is CASSQDNRGLLETQYF.

This CDR3 is CARPDSNTGELFF. The V gene is TRBV30, the J gene TRBJ2-2. Germline CDR1 is GTSNPN and CDR2 is SVGIG (reference sequence). The CDR3 runs to 13 residues. Variable domain in full (rest from reference TRBV30 and TRBJ2-2): SQTIHQWPATLVQPVGSPLSLECTVEGTSNPNLYWYRQAAGRGLQLLFYSVGIGQISSEVPQNLSASRPQDRQFILSSKKLLLSDSGFYLCARPDSNTGELFFGEGSRLTVL.

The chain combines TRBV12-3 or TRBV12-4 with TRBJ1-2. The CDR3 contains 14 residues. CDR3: CASSLGGVHYGYTF.

The chain's CDR3 is CATSDSRGLQSPFF. The chain couples TRBV24-1 to TRBJ2-1; checking the TCRdb D call of TRBD1 is not possible without DNA. In germline, CDR1 is KGHDR, CDR2 SFDVKD. This CDR3 comprises 14 residues.

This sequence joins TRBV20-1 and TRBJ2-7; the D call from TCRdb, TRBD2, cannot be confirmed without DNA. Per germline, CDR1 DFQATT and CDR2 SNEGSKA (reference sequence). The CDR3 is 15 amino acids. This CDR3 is CSASSLAGGYDEQYF.

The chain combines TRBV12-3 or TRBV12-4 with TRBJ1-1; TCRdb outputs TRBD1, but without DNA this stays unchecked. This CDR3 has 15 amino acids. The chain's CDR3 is CASSGTGGLNTEAFF.

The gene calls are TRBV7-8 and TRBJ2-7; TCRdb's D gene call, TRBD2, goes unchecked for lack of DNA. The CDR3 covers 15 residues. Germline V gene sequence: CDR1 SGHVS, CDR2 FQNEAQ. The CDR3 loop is CASSRVAGGAYEQYF.

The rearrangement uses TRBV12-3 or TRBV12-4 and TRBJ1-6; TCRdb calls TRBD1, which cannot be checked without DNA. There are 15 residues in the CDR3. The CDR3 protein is CASSFRGSRNSPLHF.

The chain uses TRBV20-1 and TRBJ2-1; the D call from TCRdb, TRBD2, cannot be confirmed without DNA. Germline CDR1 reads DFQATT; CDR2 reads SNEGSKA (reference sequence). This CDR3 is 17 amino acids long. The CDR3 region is CSARVGSSGTTFREQFF.

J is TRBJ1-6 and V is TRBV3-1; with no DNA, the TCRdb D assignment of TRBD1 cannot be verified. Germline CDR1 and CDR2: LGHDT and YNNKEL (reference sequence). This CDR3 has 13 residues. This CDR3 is CASSQGTNSPLHF.

CDR3 region: CASSVAGTAEKLFF. The V call is TRBV5-5, the J call TRBJ1-4. The V gene's germline CDR1 is SGHKS and CDR2 YYEKEE (reference sequence). The CDR3 runs to 14 residues. The full variable domain, in which reference TRBV5-5 and TRBJ1-4 provide the parts outside the CDR3, is DAGVTQSPTHLIKTRGQQVTLRCSPISGHKSVSWYQQVLGQGPQFIFQYYEKEERGRGNFPDRFSARQFPNYSSELNVNALLLGDSALYLCASSVAGTAEKLFFGSGTQLSVL.

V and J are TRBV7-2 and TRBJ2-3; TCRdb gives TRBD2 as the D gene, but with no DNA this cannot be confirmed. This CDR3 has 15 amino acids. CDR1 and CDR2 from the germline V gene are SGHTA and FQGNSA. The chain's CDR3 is CASSLSFEAGDTQYF.